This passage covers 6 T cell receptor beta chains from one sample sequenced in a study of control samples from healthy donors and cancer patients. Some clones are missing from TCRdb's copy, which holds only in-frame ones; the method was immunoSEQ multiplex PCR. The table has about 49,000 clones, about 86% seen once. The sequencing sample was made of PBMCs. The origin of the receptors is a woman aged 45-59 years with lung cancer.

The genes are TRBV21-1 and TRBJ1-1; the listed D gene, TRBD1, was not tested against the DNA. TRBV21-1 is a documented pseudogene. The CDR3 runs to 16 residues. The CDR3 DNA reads TGTGCCAGCAGCAAAACCCGACAGGAAAAGAACACTGAAGCTTTCTTT. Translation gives CASSKTRQEKNTEAFF.

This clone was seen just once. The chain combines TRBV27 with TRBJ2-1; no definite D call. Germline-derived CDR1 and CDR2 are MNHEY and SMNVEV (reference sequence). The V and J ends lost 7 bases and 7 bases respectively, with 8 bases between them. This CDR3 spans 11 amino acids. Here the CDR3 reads CASTFGNEQFF. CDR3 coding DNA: TGTGCCAGCACTTTTGGAAATGAGCAGTTCTTC.

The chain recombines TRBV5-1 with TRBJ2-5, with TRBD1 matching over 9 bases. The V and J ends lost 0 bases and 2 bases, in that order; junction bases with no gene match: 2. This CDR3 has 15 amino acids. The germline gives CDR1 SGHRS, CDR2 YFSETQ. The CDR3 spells CASSLAGTGQETQYF. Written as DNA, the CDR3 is TGCGCCAGCAGCTTGGCCGGGACAGGGCAAGAGACCCAGTACTTC. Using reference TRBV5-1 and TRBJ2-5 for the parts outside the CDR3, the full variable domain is KAGVTQTPRYLIKTRGQQVTLSCSPISGHRSVSWYQQTPGQGLQFLFEYFSETQRNKGNFPGRFSGRQFSNSRSEMNVSTLELGDSALYLCASSLAGTGQETQYFGPGTRLLVL.

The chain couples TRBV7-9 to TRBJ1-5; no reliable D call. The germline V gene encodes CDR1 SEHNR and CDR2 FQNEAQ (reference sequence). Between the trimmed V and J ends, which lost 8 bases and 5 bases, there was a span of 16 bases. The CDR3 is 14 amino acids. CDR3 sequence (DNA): TGTGCCAGCCGACCCGGCCAAGCGGATCAGCCCCAGCATTTT. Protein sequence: CASRPGQADQPQHF.

The CDR3 is CASKDGRNYGYTF. CDR3 coding DNA: TGTGCCAGCAAAGACGGGAGGAACTATGGCTACACCTTC. This rearrangement joins TRBV28 to TRBJ1-2; D gene ambiguous. Germline values: CDR1 MDHEN, CDR2 SYDVKM. This CDR3 region has 13 residues. Between the trimmed V and J ends, which lost 7 bases and 2 bases, there was a span of 11 bases.

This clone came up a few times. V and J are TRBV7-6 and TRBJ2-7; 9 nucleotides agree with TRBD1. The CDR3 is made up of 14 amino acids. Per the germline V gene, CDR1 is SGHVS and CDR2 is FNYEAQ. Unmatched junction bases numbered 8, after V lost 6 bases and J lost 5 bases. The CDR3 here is CASRGQGGLNEQYF. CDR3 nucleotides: TGTGCCAGCAGGGGACAGGGAGGGTTAAACGAGCAGTACTTC.